A single T cell receptor (beta chain) is shown here with its context. Its antigen is as yet unknown. This entry comes from a study of regulatory T cells in long-lasting Graves disease. The CDR3 has 14 amino acids. V lost 7 bases and J 9 bases, leaving 16 bases between the germline ends. Germline loops: CDR1 SGHVS, CDR2 FNYEAQ. Library construction for TCR beta used iRepertoire HTBI primers and Arm-PCR of CDR3 regions. TCRdb passed the multiplex PCR reads through MiXCR, listing each CDR3 protein once. The table shows hundreds of thousands of distinct CDR3 sequences, with around 20% occurring only once. Study conclusions and caveats: There was favoring of TRBV28, TRBJ1-2 and TRBJ2-5 in persistent disease.

Sample time point: persistent/refractory GD, antithyroid drugs over 5 years with positive TRAb. The TCR library was made from RNA that had been extracted from PBMCs in TRIzol. This sample comprised peripheral blood mononuclear cells (PBMCs), obtained when the disease was refractory, from a patient treated with antithyroid drugs. This receptor was obtained from a female donor with Graves disease. The rearrangement links TRBV7-6 to TRBJ1-6; D possibly corresponds to TRBD1 (6 bases). The CDR3 region has the DNA TGTGCCAGCACCAAAGACAGGACCGGTTCACCCCTCCACTTT. Protein product: CASTKDRTGSPLHF. Full variable domain (outside the CDR3, taken from reference TRBV7-6 and TRBJ1-6): GAGVSQSPRYKVTKRGQDVALRCDPISGHVSLYWYRQALGQGPEFLTYFNYEAQQDKSGLPNDRFSAERPEGSISTLTIQRTEQRDSAMYRCASTKDRTGSPLHFGNGTRLTVT.